A single count supports the clone carrying this T cell receptor (beta chain). Per the original methods: Amplifying reference gene primers gave estimates of nucleated cell counts. This table comes from immunoSEQ multiplex PCR, and its TCRdb copy is limited to in-frame clones, with some not included. V and J calls plus clone size are reproduced from that table; the DNA served to infer D and trimming. The sample consists of 55,000 to 80,000 clones, about 83% of them appearing once. The record originates from a study of blood T cell repertoires in COVID-19. Study details: The United States, Italy and Spain were the sources of the acute and convalescent COVID-19 samples. PBMCs, B-cell-depleted T cells, or T cells were the source of the cDNA or gDNA that made up the material.

Germline trimming cut 1 base from V and 0 bases from J; bases unmatched to any gene: 2. The V gene's germline CDR1 is LNHDA and CDR2 SQIVND (reference sequence). The CDR3 is made up of 17 amino acids. The sample comprised peripheral blood. The chain has TRBV19 and TRBJ2-1; 11 nucleotides line up with TRBD2. This sequence was found in a human donor in a cohort sampled during active COVID-19. The CDR3 sequence: CASSIGLAGTSYNEQFF. As DNA, the CDR3 is TGTGCCAGTAGTATAGGACTAGCGGGAACCTCCTACAATGAGCAGTTCTTC.